These 6 T cell receptor beta chains were sequenced from one sample in a study of immune heterogeneity within non-small cell lung tumors. The starting template was genomic DNA from bulk tumor, about 600 ng per sample. Several biopsies per primary tumor, spaced far apart, were taken during surgery. Curative operations were performed on patients who had untreated, newly diagnosed non-small cell lung cancer. For the TCR beta CDR3, multiplex PCR with 32 V and 13 J primers performed the amplification. MiXCR, applied by TCRdb to the multiplex PCR reads, yields one record per CDR3 protein. The sample has approximately 3,000 distinct CDR3 sequences; roughly 15% are singletons. Material for sequencing was lung tumor tissue. Every receptor here comes from a man aged 50-59 years with non-small cell lung cancer.

The chain joins TRBV5-8 to TRBJ2-1, with 8 bases aligning to TRBD1. Germline values: CDR1 SGHTS, CDR2 YDEGEE. The CDR3 covers 12 residues. V lost 3 bases and J lost 9; bases outside the gene matches: 2. The CDR3 region is CASSSTGAEQFF. The CDR3 DNA reads as TGTGCCAGCAGCTCGACAGGGGCTGAGCAGTTCTTC.

Judged by abundance, this clonotype is medium-sized. J is TRBJ1-3 and V is TRBV6-1, with D uncertain. V shed 4 bases and J shed 1 base, with 8 bases lying between them. Germline V CDR1 and CDR2: MNHNS, SASEGT. The CDR3 runs to 14 residues. The CDR3 is CASSGDGSGNTIYF. CDR3 nucleotide sequence: TGTGCCAGCAGTGGTGACGGATCTGGAAACACCATATATTTT.

A remark on this clonotype: Given a much more abundant clone one base away, this may be a read error. The chain links TRBV20-1 to TRBJ1-5; a possible D gene is TRBD1 (5 bases). Germline assignment: CDR1 DFQATT and CDR2 SNEGSKA (reference sequence). CDR3 size: 13 residues. Between the trimmed V and J ends, which lost 4 bases and 1 base, there was a span of 8 bases. The CDR3 nucleotides are TGCAGTGCTACGGGGGTAAGCAATCAGCCCCAGCATTTT. Translating gives CSATGVSNQPQHF.

By share, this clonotype counts as medium-sized (0.01 to 0.1%). The V call is TRBV29-1, the J call TRBJ2-1; TRBD1 agrees at 8 bases. The V and J ends lost 0 bases and 8 bases, in that order; junction bases with no gene match: 12. The CDR3 loop spans 16 amino acids. Per the germline V gene, CDR1 is SQVTM and CDR2 is ANQGSEA. The CDR3 nucleotides are TGCAGCGTTGAAGATCTCGGGGACAGGAACGGCGATGAGCAGTTCTTC. Translating it yields CSVEDLGDRNGDEQFF.

This clonotype is termed medium-sized (0.01 to 0.1%). The rearrangement uses TRBV6-2 or TRBV6-3 and TRBJ1-1; D gene unclear. Per the germline V gene, CDR1 is MNHEY and CDR2 is SVGEGT. V lost 4 bases and J lost 6, with 12 bases in between. The CDR3 length is 13 residues. CDR3 sequence: CASSFGSPPEAFF. The CDR3 nucleotides are TGTGCCAGCAGTTTCGGCTCCCCCCCTGAAGCTTTCTTT.

In regard to this clonotype: It may be a read error: a sequence one base away is much more abundant. The chain uses TRBV20-1 and TRBJ1-5; D is unresolved. Germline V lookup: CDR1 DFQATT, CDR2 SNEGSKA (reference sequence). The CDR3 sequence is 17 residues long. V lost 0 bases and J lost 0, with 15 bases in between. The CDR3 spells CSARDSALIDSNQPQHF. The CDR3 bases are TGCAGTGCTAGAGATTCCGCCCTGATAGATAGCAATCAGCCCCAGCATTTT.